Listed here are 15 T cell receptor beta chains from one sample, sequenced in a study of blood T cell repertoires in COVID-19 (dated by TCRdb to about 2020). The library relied on the immunoSEQ multiplex PCR assay. TCRdb holds this immuneACCESS table with in-frame rearrangements only. Some clones are missing; in checked studies, unresolved V genes explain under half, and the rest has no known cause. The sample yields 150,000 to 200,000 clones; more than 80% were counted once. 6.5% to 9% of the sample goes to the ten largest clones. The sample taken for sequencing was peripheral blood. The receptors shown here come from a woman in her sixties or seventies with acute or convalescent COVID-19.

The chain joins TRBV6-5 to TRBJ1-1; perhaps TRBD1 as D (6 bases). CDR1 and CDR2 from the germline V gene are MNHEY and SVGAGI. This CDR3 has 13 amino acids. V lost 4 bases and J lost 6, with 12 bases in between. The CDR3 here is CASSSTSGAEAFF. CDR3 bases: TGTGCCAGCAGTTCTACCTCAGGGGCTGAAGCTTTCTTT.

This clone was observed once. The V call is TRBV21-1, the J call TRBJ2-7; the table assigns TRBD1, which was not confirmed against the DNA. TRBV21-1 is an annotated pseudogene. The CDR3 has 14 amino acids. The CDR3: CASSSGDTSYEQYF. The CDR3 DNA follows: TGTGCCAGCAGCAGTGGGGACACCTCCTACGAGCAGTACTTC.

The genes are TRBV27 and TRBJ2-3; 7 positions agree with TRBD2. Trimming cost V 2 bases and J 0 bases; bases outside gene matches: 8. The CDR3 runs 17 residues. Germline CDR1 and CDR2: MNHEY and SMNVEV (reference sequence). For the CDR3, the DNA is TGTGCCAGCAGTTTAGTACGGGGGAGGGCTAGCACAGATACGCAGTATTTT. This gives the protein CASSLVRGRASTDTQYF.

The chain combines TRBV19 with TRBJ2-1; TRBD1 matches at 10 bases. J gave up 4 bases and V 6 bases, and 12 bases lay outside the gene matches. From germline, CDR1 is LNHDA and CDR2 SQIVND (reference sequence). The CDR3 totals 17 residues. The CDR3 spells CASSSRRTGGGYNEQFF. The CDR3 DNA sequence: TGTGCCAGTAGCTCACGGAGGACAGGGGGAGGGTACAATGAGCAGTTCTTC.

The genes are TRBV30 and TRBJ1-5; no clear D gene. The length of the CDR3 is 13 residues. Trimming pared 0 bases from V and 6 bases from J, leaving 9 bases between. The germline V gene encodes CDR1 GTSNPN and CDR2 SVGIG (reference sequence). CDR3 coding DNA: TGTGCCTGGAGTGTAGGAGGGATTCAGCCCCAGCATTTT. Translating it yields CAWSVGGIQPQHF.

The chain employs TRBV28 and TRBJ1-2; TRBD1 agrees at 7 bases. Germline-derived CDR1 and CDR2 are MDHEN and SYDVKM. V lost 5 bases and J lost 8; bases outside the gene matches: 5. The CDR3 is 12 residues long. The CDR3, as DNA: TGTGCCAGCAGTCGGGACAGACAGGGCTACACCTTC. Its protein is CASSRDRQGYTF.

This clone was detected once. Other DNA sequences of this sample code for an identical CDR3. V gene TRBV3-1 (or the pseudogene TRBV3-2) combines with J gene TRBJ1-1; possibly TRBD1 for D (5 bases). CDR1 is LGHDT, CDR2 YNNKEL, per germline (reference sequence). This CDR3 contains 13 residues. Trimming cost V 4 bases and J 2 bases, with 8 bases left between them. CDR3 region: CASSPDSNTEAFF. The DNA of the CDR3 is TGTGCCAGCAGCCCCGACAGCAACACTGAAGCTTTCTTT.

The chain combines TRBV5-1 with TRBJ1-1; D perhaps matches TRBD1 (5 bases). The CDR3 runs 13 residues. Looked up from germline, CDR1 is SGHRS and CDR2 is YFSETQ. Trimming pared 0 bases from V and 4 bases from J, leaving 7 bases between. In DNA, the CDR3 is TGCGCCAGCAGCTTGGATGGGGCCACTGAAGCTTTCTTT. Its translation is CASSLDGATEAFF.

The V gene is TRBV30, the J gene TRBJ1-2; D is undetermined. The V gene lost 4 bases and the J gene lost 0 bases, with 12 bases spanning the gap. This CDR3 is built from 14 residues. Germline CDR1 is GTSNPN and CDR2 is SVGIG (reference sequence). The DNA of the CDR3 is TGTGCCTGGACCCGCGGGCTCTCTAACTATGGCTACACCTTC. This codes for CAWTRGLSNYGYTF.

The chain has TRBV7-2 and TRBJ2-1, with D uncertain. V was trimmed by 2 bases and J by 9 bases, leaving 5 bases between them. This CDR3 has 11 amino acids. In germline, CDR1 is SGHTA, CDR2 FQGNSA. CDR3 amino acids: CASSLQAEQFF. CDR3 bases: TGTGCCAGCAGCTTACAGGCTGAGCAGTTCTTC. Drawing the rest from reference TRBV7-2 and TRBJ2-1, the complete variable domain is GAGVSQSPSNKVTEKGKDVELRCDPISGHTALYWYRQSLGQGLEFLIYFQGNSAPDKSGLPSDRFSAERTGGSVSTLTIQRTQQEDSAVYLCASSLQAEQFFGPGTRLTVL.

V is TRBV27 and J is TRBJ1-2; 7 nucleotides agree with TRBD1. This CDR3 spans 13 amino acids. Germline loops: CDR1 MNHEY, CDR2 SMNVEV (reference sequence). The V gene end was trimmed by 6 bases and the J gene end by 2 bases; junction bases not matched to a gene: 3. CDR3 sequence reads: CASRQQGNYGYTF. DNA for the CDR3: TGTGCCAGCAGGCAACAGGGGAACTATGGCTACACCTTC.

This clone has only a few counts. The rearrangement links TRBV20-1 to TRBJ2-7; 7 bases agree with TRBD2. With 3 bases clipped from V and 6 bases from J, the junction kept 11 bases outside the gene matches. The CDR3 is made up of 14 amino acids. Per the germline V gene, CDR1 is DFQATT and CDR2 is SNEGSKA (reference sequence). The CDR3 coding sequence is TGCAGTGCTAGTCAGGGACTAACCAGTCGCGAGCAGTACTTC. Encoded protein: CSASQGLTSREQYF.

The V gene is TRBV15, the J gene TRBJ1-1; D gene ambiguous. This CDR3 contains 13 residues. V shed 5 bases and J shed 0 bases, with 7 bases lying between them. Germline assignment: CDR1 LNHNV and CDR2 YYDKDF (reference sequence). The CDR3 here is CATSDTLNTEAFF. DNA for the CDR3: TGTGCCACCAGCGACACCCTGAACACTGAAGCTTTCTTT. The complete variable domain, with remaining parts taken from reference TRBV15 and TRBJ1-1, reads DAMVIQNPRYQVTQFGKPVTLSCSQTLNHNVMYWYQQKSSQAPKLLFHYYDKDFNNEADTPDNFQSRRPNTSFCFLDIRSPGLGDTAMYLCATSDTLNTEAFFGQGTRLTVV.

The V gene is TRBV19, the J gene TRBJ1-2; D gene uncertain. The germline V gene has CDR1 LNHDA and CDR2 SQIVND (reference sequence). The CDR3 contains 12 residues. V was clipped by 5 bases and J by 2 bases, with 6 bases between them. The CDR3 is CASSVFNYGYTF. The CDR3 DNA reads TGTGCCAGTAGTGTCTTCAACTATGGCTACACCTTC. Complete variable domain (other parts from reference TRBV19 and TRBJ1-2): DGGITQSPKYLFRKEGQNVTLSCEQNLNHDAMYWYRQDPGQGLRLIYYSQIVNDFQKGDIAEGYSVSREKKESFPLTVTSAQKNPTAFYLCASSVFNYGYTFGSGTRLTVV.

The J gene is TRBJ1-6, the V gene TRBV6-5; the match to TRBD1 covers 8 bases. V gave up 6 bases and J gave up 2 bases; unmatched junction bases: 3. The CDR3 sequence is 15 residues long. Germline CDR1 reads MNHEY; CDR2 reads SVGAGI. The CDR3 is CASRPGGAYNSPLHF. DNA of the CDR3: TGTGCCAGCAGGCCAGGGGGCGCCTATAATTCACCCCTCCACTTT.